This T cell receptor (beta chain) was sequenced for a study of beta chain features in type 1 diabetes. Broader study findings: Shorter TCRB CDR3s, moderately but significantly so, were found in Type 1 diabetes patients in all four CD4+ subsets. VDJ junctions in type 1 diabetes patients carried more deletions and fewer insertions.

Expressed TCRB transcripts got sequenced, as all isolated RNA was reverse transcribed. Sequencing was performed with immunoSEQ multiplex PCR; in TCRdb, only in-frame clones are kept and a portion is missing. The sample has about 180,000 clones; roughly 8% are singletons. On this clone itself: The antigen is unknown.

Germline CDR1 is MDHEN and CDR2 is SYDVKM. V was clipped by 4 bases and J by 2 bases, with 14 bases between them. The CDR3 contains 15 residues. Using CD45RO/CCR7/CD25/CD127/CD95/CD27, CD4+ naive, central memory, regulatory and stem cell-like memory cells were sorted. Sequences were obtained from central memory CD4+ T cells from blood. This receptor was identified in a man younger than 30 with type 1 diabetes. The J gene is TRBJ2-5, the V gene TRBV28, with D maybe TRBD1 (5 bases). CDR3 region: CASSSPLTAQETQYF. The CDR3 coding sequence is TGTGCCAGCAGTTCACCCCTGACAGCACAAGAGACCCAGTACTTC.